This paragraph covers one T cell receptor (beta chain) sequence. Its antigen is not identified. This specimen includes other DNA sequences encoding the same CDR3. These data originate in a study of cytomegalovirus exposure and HLA in healthy donors. At the level of the study: Among the 300 to 500 genotyped donors, 65% to 90% were placed in the Caucasian-associated ancestry cluster. Study-wide findings and caveats: In vitro, a few CMV-associated chains proved specific for CMV antigens. When a later analysis was performed, an Asian-associated ancestry cluster reportedly had fewer N-insertions than the roughly 700-donor mean.

Germline values: CDR1 SGHNT, CDR2 YYREEE (reference sequence). The CDR3 totals 16 residues. V lost 0 bases and J lost 0; bases outside the gene matches: 1. Primers for the PCR totalled 60 Vbeta and 13 Jbeta. Original methodology: About 11 million of tens of millions of unique TCR beta chains were shared, per a later count. Repertoires were generated with immunoSEQ multiplex PCR, while TCRdb's copy carries only in-frame clones and drops some. The V and J calls and clone size are taken from that table; D and trimming were inferred from the DNA. The sample has 130,000 to 150,000 clones, 82% seen once. The sequence came from a woman aged 60-75 years in good health and CMV-seropositive. This sequence joins TRBV5-4 and TRBJ2-2; 8 bases fit TRBD2. Sample: PBMCs. As DNA, the CDR3 is TGTGCCAGCAGCTTGGGCGGGGGGACGAACACCGGGGAGCTGTTTTTT. Its protein product is CASSLGGGTNTGELFF.